This is a list of T cell receptor beta chains from one sample in a study of neurological immune-mediated disorders. MiXCR, run by TCRdb on the 5' RACE reads, gives a single entry per CDR3 protein. Altogether 64,000 or so distinct CDR3 sequences are present, 10% being singletons, with the ten largest covering roughly 10%. Material for sequencing was PBMCs. The receptors here all came from a man younger than 45 in good health. CDR3s include the opening cysteine and the closing phenylalanine or tryptophan. The order of the fields is V gene, D gene, J gene, clone size, CDR3 protein, CDR3 DNA. A D gene is named only where the DNA matches it firmly. Some rows mark clone size as missing; the rest say once, few, many or name a class of expanded clone.

v_call: TRBV5-1
d_call: .
j_call: TRBJ2-3
clone_size: many
cdr3_aa: CASSFPGLRTDTQYF
cdr3_nt: TGCGCCAGCAGCTTTCCGGGACTCCGCACAGATACGCAGTATTTT

v_call: TRBV27
d_call: TRBD2
j_call: TRBJ2-7
clone_size: .
cdr3_aa: CASSTSGSYEQYF
cdr3_nt: TGTGCCAGCAGTACTAGCGGGAGCTACGAGCAGTACTTC

v_call: TRBV29-1
d_call: .
j_call: TRBJ2-5
clone_size: many
cdr3_aa: CSVAGWPQETQYF
cdr3_nt: TGCAGCGTTGCGGGCTGGCCGCAAGAGACCCAGTACTTC

v_call: TRBV20-1
d_call: TRBD2
j_call: TRBJ2-7
clone_size: many
cdr3_aa: CSASSPLAGGLYEQYF
cdr3_nt: TGCAGTGCTAGTTCCCCCCTAGCGGGAGGGCTATACGAGCAGTACTTC

v_call: TRBV5-1
d_call: .
j_call: TRBJ2-3
clone_size: .
cdr3_aa: CASSLGRDSTDTQYF
cdr3_nt: TGCGCCAGCAGCTTGGGGCGGGACAGCACAGATACGCAGTATTTT

v_call: TRBV7-3
d_call: .
j_call: TRBJ2-5
clone_size: many
cdr3_aa: CASSFGAPGETQYF
cdr3_nt: TGTGCCAGCAGCTTCGGGGCTCCCGGGGAGACCCAGTACTTC

v_call: TRBV7-8
d_call: .
j_call: TRBJ2-3
clone_size: many
cdr3_aa: CASSSRSEGRSTDTQYF
cdr3_nt: TGTGCCAGCAGCTCCCGCTCGGAGGGAAGGAGCACAGATACGCAGTATTTT

v_call: TRBV6-5
d_call: TRBD1
j_call: TRBJ1-6
clone_size: many
cdr3_aa: CASSYRTGADSPLHF
cdr3_nt: TGTGCCAGCAGTTACCGGACAGGGGCGGATTCACCCCTCCACTTT

v_call: TRBV5-6
d_call: .
j_call: TRBJ1-5
clone_size: many
cdr3_aa: CASSLRGHNQPQHF
cdr3_nt: TGTGCCAGCAGCTTGAGGGGCCACAATCAGCCCCAGCATTTT

v_call: TRBV5-1
d_call: .
j_call: TRBJ1-2
clone_size: many
cdr3_aa: CASSLGSEGFYGYTF
cdr3_nt: TGCGCCAGCAGCTTGGGTTCCGAGGGATTCTATGGCTACACCTTC

v_call: TRBV10-2
d_call: .
j_call: TRBJ1-2
clone_size: .
cdr3_aa: CASKVSTGYGYTF
cdr3_nt: TGCGCCAGCAAAGTCTCGACGGGCTATGGCTACACCTTC

v_call: TRBV5-1
d_call: TRBD2
j_call: TRBJ2-1
clone_size: many
cdr3_aa: CASSLVGGVRNEQFF
cdr3_nt: TGCGCCAGCAGCTTGGTGGGAGGGGTGCGGAATGAGCAGTTCTTC

v_call: TRBV12-3/TRBV12-4
d_call: .
j_call: TRBJ1-2
clone_size: many
cdr3_aa: CASSLSNYGYTF
cdr3_nt: TGTGCCAGCAGTTTGTCTAACTATGGCTACACCTTC

v_call: TRBV3-1
d_call: TRBD2
j_call: TRBJ2-1
clone_size: many
cdr3_aa: CASSHRAGGVLF
cdr3_nt: TGTGCCAGCAGCCACAGAGCGGGAGGAGTGCTCTTC

v_call: TRBV15
d_call: TRBD2
j_call: TRBJ2-2
clone_size: many
cdr3_aa: CATSRDTSGGQELFF
cdr3_nt: TGTGCCACCAGCAGAGATACTAGCGGAGGACAGGAGCTGTTTTTT

v_call: TRBV12-3/TRBV12-4
d_call: .
j_call: TRBJ1-5
clone_size: .
cdr3_aa: CASRGGRHSNQPQHF
cdr3_nt: TGTGCCAGCAGGGGAGGACGGCATAGCAATCAGCCCCAGCATTTT

v_call: TRBV30
d_call: .
j_call: TRBJ2-4
clone_size: few
cdr3_aa: CAWSVGARKNIQYF
cdr3_nt: TGTGCCTGGAGTGTAGGAGCCCGAAAAAACATTCAGTACTTC

v_call: TRBV19
d_call: TRBD1
j_call: TRBJ2-3
clone_size: many
cdr3_aa: CASRGQALETDTQYF
cdr3_nt: TGTGCCAGTCGGGGACAGGCCCTCGAAACAGATACGCAGTATTTT